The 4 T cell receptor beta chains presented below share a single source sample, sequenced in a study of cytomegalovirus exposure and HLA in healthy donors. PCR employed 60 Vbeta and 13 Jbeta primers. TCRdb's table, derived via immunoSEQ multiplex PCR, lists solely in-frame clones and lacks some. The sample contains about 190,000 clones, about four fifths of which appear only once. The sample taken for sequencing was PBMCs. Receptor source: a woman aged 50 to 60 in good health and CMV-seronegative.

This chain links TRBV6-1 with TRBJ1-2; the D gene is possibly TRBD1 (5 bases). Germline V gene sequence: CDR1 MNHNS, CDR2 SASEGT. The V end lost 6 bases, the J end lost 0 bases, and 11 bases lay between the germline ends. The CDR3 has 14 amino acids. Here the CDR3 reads CASSPTRANYGYTF. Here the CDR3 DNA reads TGTGCCAGCAGCCCAACCAGGGCTAACTATGGCTACACCTTC.

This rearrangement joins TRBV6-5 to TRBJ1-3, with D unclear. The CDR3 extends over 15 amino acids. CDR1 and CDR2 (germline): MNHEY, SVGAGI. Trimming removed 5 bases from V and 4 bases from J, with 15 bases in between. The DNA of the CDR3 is TGTGCCAGCAGTGCCCGAGGATCTTGGGGAAACACCATATATTTT. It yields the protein CASSARGSWGNTIYF.

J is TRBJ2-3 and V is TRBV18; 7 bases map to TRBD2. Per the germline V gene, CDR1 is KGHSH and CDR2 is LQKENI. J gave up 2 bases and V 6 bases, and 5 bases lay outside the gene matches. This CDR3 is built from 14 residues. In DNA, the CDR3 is TGTGCCAGCTCGCAGACTAGCCCCACAGATACGCAGTATTTT. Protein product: CASSQTSPTDTQYF.

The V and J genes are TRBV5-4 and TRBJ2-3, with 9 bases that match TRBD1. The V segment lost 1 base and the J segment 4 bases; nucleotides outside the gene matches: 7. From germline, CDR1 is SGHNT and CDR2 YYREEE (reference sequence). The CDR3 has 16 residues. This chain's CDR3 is CASSLIGQGMSDTQYF. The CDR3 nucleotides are TGTGCCAGCAGCTTGATTGGACAGGGGATGTCAGATACGCAGTATTTT. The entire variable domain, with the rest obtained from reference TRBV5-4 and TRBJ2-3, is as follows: ETGVTQSPTHLIKTRGQQVTLRCSSQSGHNTVSWYQQALGQGPQFIFQYYREEENGRGNFPPRFSGLQFPNYSSELNVNALELDDSALYLCASSLIGQGMSDTQYFGPGTRLTVL.